The 13 T cell receptor beta chains below all came from one sample that was sequenced in a study of T cell responses to AZD1222 COVID-19 vaccine. The method was immunoSEQ multiplex PCR; TCRdb's version includes in-frame clones alone and lacks a portion of them. The sample has around 120,000 clones; around 85% are singletons. The source material was peripheral blood, sampled on day 0 of AZD1222 vaccination. The receptors were sampled from an adult in good health.

This clone was counted a few times. The chain recombines TRBV5-1 with TRBJ2-7; D remains ambiguous. Looked up from germline, CDR1 is SGHRS and CDR2 is YFSETQ. The CDR3 has 14 residues. V was cut by 5 bases and J by 6 bases, with 18 bases left in between. The CDR3 DNA sequence: TGCGCCAGCAGAATGGGTCGGGCGCGTGGCGAGCAGTACTTC. This sequence encodes CASRMGRARGEQYF.

The chain has TRBV30 and TRBJ2-7, with 7 bases identical to TRBD2. The J segment lost 2 bases and the V segment lost 2 bases, leaving 9 bases of the junction unmatched. Germline values: CDR1 GTSNPN, CDR2 SVGIG (reference sequence). The CDR3 spans 15 residues. As DNA, the CDR3 is TGTGCCTGGAGTTCTTGGAGGGACTACCCCTACGAGCAGTACTTC. Translating gives CAWSSWRDYPYEQYF.

This clone was observed a handful of times. CDR3 residues: CASSTKESTNYGYTF. In DNA, the CDR3 is TGTGCCAGCAGTACTAAAGAGAGCACTAACTATGGCTACACCTTC. V and J are TRBV6-5 and TRBJ1-2; D remains ambiguous. V was cut by 5 bases and J by 0 bases, with 13 bases left in between. The CDR3 length is 15 residues. CDR1 MNHEY and CDR2 SVGAGI come from the germline V gene.

V gene TRBV5-1 combines with J gene TRBJ2-7; D ambiguous. V shed 4 bases and J shed 7 bases, with 18 bases lying between them. This CDR3 comprises 14 residues. Looked up from germline, CDR1 is SGHRS and CDR2 is YFSETQ. The CDR3 nucleotides read TGCGCCAGCAGCCCGGCTCGACATCCGGGTGAGCAGTACTTC. As protein: CASSPARHPGEQYF.

This clone was recorded a few times. The rearrangement joins TRBV10-2 to TRBJ2-3, with 10 bases that match TRBD2. Germline assignment: CDR1 WSHSY and CDR2 SAAADI. Trimming at V came to 6 bases and at J to 2 bases, leaving 8 bases not matched to a gene. The CDR3 has 16 residues. CDR3 sequence reads: CASRPAGGRFTDTQYF. DNA for the CDR3: TGCGCCAGCAGGCCAGCGGGAGGGCGCTTCACAGATACGCAGTATTTT.

The V and J genes are TRBV3-1 (or the pseudogene TRBV3-2) and TRBJ2-5, with TRBD1 matching over 7 bases. Germline V gives CDR1 LGHDT, CDR2 YNNKEL (reference sequence). V trimming: 0 bases; J trimming: 5 bases; junction bases outside the gene matches: 3. This CDR3 is 14 amino acids long. The CDR3 nucleotides are TGTGCCAGCAGCCAAGATAGGGGGCCGGAGACCCAGTACTTC. Translated, it gives CASSQDRGPETQYF.

The chain uses TRBV6-5 and TRBJ2-1; tentative D call: TRBD2 (5 bases). This CDR3 has 15 residues. V lost 4 bases, J lost 5 bases, and 15 bases lay in between. Germline values: CDR1 MNHEY, CDR2 SVGAGI. The CDR3 sequence: CASSSDEGDHNEQFF. The DNA for the CDR3 is TGTGCCAGCAGTTCTGACGAGGGCGATCACAATGAGCAGTTCTTC.

In DNA form, the CDR3 reads TGTGCCGGTGGACAAAACTACAACACTGAAGCTTTCTTT. It codes for CAGGQNYNTEAFF. The chain is built from TRBV2 and TRBJ1-1; D is possibly TRBD1 (5 bases). Germline V CDR1 and CDR2: SNHLY, FYNNEI. The V end was cut by 11 bases, the J end by 2 bases, with 15 bases between. CDR3 length: 13 amino acids.

V is TRBV7-9 and J is TRBJ2-3, with 7 bases aligning to TRBD2. The V and J ends lost 5 bases and 5 bases, in that order; junction bases with no gene match: 7. The CDR3 covers 14 residues. Looked up from germline, CDR1 is SEHNR and CDR2 is FQNEAQ (reference sequence). The DNA of the CDR3 is TGTGCCAGCAGCCTGGGGGGAGGGGTAGATACGCAGTATTTT. It translates to CASSLGGGVDTQYF.

The rearrangement joins TRBV19 to TRBJ1-2; D possibly corresponds to TRBD1 (5 bases). V was trimmed by 3 bases and J by 4 bases, leaving 15 bases between them. The CDR3 sequence is 15 residues long. Germline CDR1 is LNHDA and CDR2 is SQIVND (reference sequence). The CDR3 DNA reads as TGTGCCAGTAGTATGGGGACGGACTCCTTCTATGGCTACACCTTC. This gives the protein CASSMGTDSFYGYTF.

The rearrangement links TRBV6-5 to TRBJ2-3; 9 bases are shared with TRBD2. Germline-derived CDR1 and CDR2 are MNHEY and SVGAGI. The junction had 10 bases not matched to a gene; V was cut back by 2 bases and J by 7 bases. CDR3 size: 16 residues. The CDR3 region is CASSYGPPAGGYTQYF. The CDR3 bases are TGTGCCAGCAGTTACGGCCCCCCAGCGGGAGGTTATACGCAGTATTTT.

The V and J genes are TRBV19 and TRBJ2-5; the D gene is possibly TRBD2 (5 bases). Germline CDR1 and CDR2: LNHDA and SQIVND (reference sequence). This CDR3 comprises 13 residues. Trimming left V 5 bases short and J 4 bases short, with 11 bases between. CDR3 nucleotide sequence: TGTGCCAGTAGTGAGGGAGAGGGAGAGACCCAGTACTTC. This codes for CASSEGEGETQYF.

V usage is TRBV4-1 and J usage is TRBJ2-7; D may be TRBD2 (5 bases). V was cut by 3 bases and J by 0 bases, with 18 bases left in between. The germline V gene encodes CDR1 MGHRA and CDR2 YSYEKL. The CDR3 length is 17 residues. The CDR3 bases are TGCGCCAGCAGCCAGGGCCGGGATTCAAGTTACTCCTACGAGCAGTACTTC. Amino acids: CASSQGRDSSYSYEQYF.